The clone carrying this T cell receptor (beta chain) came up once. As yet, its antigen is unknown. Sequencing used immunoSEQ multiplex PCR; TCRdb keeps in-frame clones, though not all of them. The data show about 52,000 clones, 94% seen once. The data originate from a study of T cells after posttransplantation cyclophosphamide. Losses at the gene ends were 3 bases for V and 4 bases for J; bases not matched to a gene: 9. CDR3 size: 18 residues. The germline V gene has CDR1 SGHNT and CDR2 YYREEE (reference sequence). General study findings and limits: Blood and skin or GI T cell repertoires showed limited TRB overlap. Recipient CMV seropositivity and CMV reactivation strongly tracked TRB clonality.

The source of this sequence is a woman aged 25 to 39 in good health and a related stem cell transplant donor. Specimen: PBMCs. V is TRBV5-4 and J is TRBJ2-1, with TRBD2 identical over 14 bases. CDR3 DNA sequence: TGTGCCAGCAGCTCATACGGGACTAGCGGGGGATATTACAATGAGCAGTTCTTC. Translated: CASSSYGTSGGYYNEQFF.